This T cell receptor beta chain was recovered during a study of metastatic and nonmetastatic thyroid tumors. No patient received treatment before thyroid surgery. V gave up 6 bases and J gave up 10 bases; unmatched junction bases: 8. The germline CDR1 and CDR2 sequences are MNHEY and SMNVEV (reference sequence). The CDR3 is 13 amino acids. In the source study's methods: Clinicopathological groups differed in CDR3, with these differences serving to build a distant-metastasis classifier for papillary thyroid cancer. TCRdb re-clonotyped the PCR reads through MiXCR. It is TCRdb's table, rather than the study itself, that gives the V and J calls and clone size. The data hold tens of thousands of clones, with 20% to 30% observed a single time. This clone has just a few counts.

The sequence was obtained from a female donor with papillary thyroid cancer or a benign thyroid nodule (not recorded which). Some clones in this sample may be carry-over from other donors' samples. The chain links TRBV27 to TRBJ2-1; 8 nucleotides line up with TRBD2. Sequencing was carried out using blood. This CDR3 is CASRQRAGDEQFF. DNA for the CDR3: TGTGCCAGCAGACAACGAGCGGGGGACGAGCAGTTCTTC.